One and the same sample provided the 3 T cell receptor beta chains below, sequenced in a study of T cells after yellow fever vaccination. In TCRdb, the 5' RACE reads were re-called with MiXCR into one record per CDR3 protein. The sample comprises about 630,000 distinct CDR3 sequences, roughly an eighth of which are singletons, and about 15% rests with the top ten. Specimen: PBMCs, collected on the day of the yellow fever booster vaccination. These receptors were obtained from a man younger than 45 who received the YFV17D yellow fever vaccine.

The chain employs TRBV20-1 and TRBJ1-2; 8 bases are a match to TRBD1. Germline lookup yields CDR1 DFQATT and CDR2 SNEGSKA (reference sequence). V gave up 0 bases and J gave up 5 bases; unmatched junction bases: 2. The CDR3 sequence is 13 residues long. The CDR3 protein is CSARDRQGYGYTF. The CDR3 coding sequence is TGCAGTGCTAGAGATAGACAGGGGTATGGCTACACCTTC.

The chain is built from TRBV10-2 and TRBJ1-1; no firm D call. The CDR3 is 11 residues long. V lost 6 bases and J lost 3, with 5 bases in between. Germline V gene data show CDR1 as WSHSY and CDR2 as SAAADI. The DNA of the CDR3 is TGCGCCAGCAGGCCCGACACTGAAGCTTTCTTT. Residues: CASRPDTEAFF.

The J gene is TRBJ2-5, the V gene TRBV7-3; 8 nucleotides match TRBD1. Germline V lookup: CDR1 SGHTA, CDR2 FQGTGA. V gave up 1 base and J gave up 4 bases; unmatched junction bases: 2. This CDR3 contains 14 residues. The CDR3 is CASSLIGQGETQYF. The CDR3 region has the DNA TGTGCCAGCAGCTTAATAGGACAGGGAGAGACCCAGTACTTC. Supplemented by reference TRBV7-3 and TRBJ2-5, the full variable domain reads GAGVSQTPSNKVTEKGKYVELRCDPISGHTALYWYRQSLGQGPEFLIYFQGTGAADDSGLPNDRFFAVRPEGSVSTLKIQRTERGDSAVYLCASSLIGQGETQYFGPGTRLLVL.